These 10 T cell receptor beta chains were all obtained from the same sample, sequenced in a study of blood T cells in healthy people across ages. Combining a sample-barcoded 5' primer with a J-beta primer mix, a second PCR ran for 7 to 11 cycles. TCRdb re-called the 5' RACE reads through MiXCR, storing one row per CDR3 protein. The sample has fewer than 1,000,000 distinct CDR3 sequences, around two fifths seen once. Sequenced: blood. The origin of the receptors is a man between 60 and 75 years old in good health.

The chain has TRBV6-5 and TRBJ1-2; D may be TRBD1 (5 bases). The V gene lost 0 bases and the J gene lost 6 bases, with 23 bases spanning the gap. There are 18 residues in the CDR3. Germline V CDR1 and CDR2: MNHEY, SVGAGI. CDR3 sequence (DNA): TGTGCCAGCAGTTACTCGACCCAGGCGGCGGTGGGGGGTGATGGCTACACCTTC. Its translation is CASSYSTQAAVGGDGYTF.

This chain links TRBV15 with TRBJ2-3; D might be TRBD2 (7 bases). The germline V gene has CDR1 LNHNV and CDR2 YYDKDF (reference sequence). There are 17 residues in the CDR3. With 2 bases removed from V and 2 bases from J, the gap between germline ends came to 17 bases. The CDR3 sequence: CATSRPSRGLLTDTQYF. CDR3 nucleotide sequence: TGTGCCACCAGCAGACCTTCCAGGGGACTACTCACAGATACGCAGTATTTT. Based on the CDR3 plus reference TRBV15 and TRBJ2-3, the full variable domain is DAMVIQNPRYQVTQFGKPVTLSCSQTLNHNVMYWYQQKSSQAPKLLFHYYDKDFNNEADTPDNFQSRRPNTSFCFLDIRSPGLGDTAMYLCATSRPSRGLLTDTQYFGPGTRLTVL.

The J gene is TRBJ2-5, the V gene TRBV5-4; the D gene could be TRBD1 or TRBD2 (6 bases each). V lost 7 bases and J lost 4, with 20 bases in between. The CDR3 covers 15 residues. Germline V CDR1 and CDR2: SGHNT, YYREEE (reference sequence). As DNA, the CDR3 is TGTGCCAGCCACAGAGGGGGGTCCTCAGGAGAGACCCAGTACTTC. Its translation is CASHRGGSSGETQYF.

In this sample, this clonotype turned up a few times. The chain couples TRBV7-9 to TRBJ2-1, with 10 nucleotides matching TRBD1. Trimming cost V 4 bases and J 5 bases; bases outside gene matches: 5. Germline V gene lookup returns CDR1 SEHNR and CDR2 FQNEAQ (reference sequence). The CDR3 consists of 15 residues. For the CDR3, the DNA is TGTGCCAGCAGCTCTGGACAGGGGGACCACAATGAGCAGTTCTTC. Translated: CASSSGQGDHNEQFF.

This clonotype was seen more than once but under ten times. The chain has TRBV12-3 or TRBV12-4 and TRBJ1-1, with 7 bases aligning to TRBD1. With V trimmed by 7 bases and J by 5 bases, 10 bases remained unmatched. This CDR3 is 14 amino acids long. As DNA, the CDR3 is TGTGCCAGCACCCTTCTAACAGGGGTAACTGAAGCTTTCTTT. The encoded protein is CASTLLTGVTEAFF.

Many counts were recorded for this clonotype. This rearrangement joins TRBV14 to TRBJ2-7; D is possibly TRBD1 or TRBD2 (6 bases each). The CDR3 covers 14 residues. The germline V gene has CDR1 SGHDN and CDR2 FVKESK. The germline V and J ends were trimmed by 4 bases and 6 bases, with 16 bases remaining between them. This chain's CDR3 is CASSLLGGAGEQYF. The CDR3 bases are TGTGCCAGCAGCCTCCTCGGGGGCGCGGGCGAGCAGTACTTC.

V and J are TRBV7-9 and TRBJ2-1, with TRBD2 identical over 10 bases. V trimming: 6 bases; J trimming: 2 bases; junction bases outside the gene matches: 4. CDR3 length equals 15 residues. Per the germline V gene, CDR1 is SEHNR and CDR2 is FQNEAQ (reference sequence). The CDR3 reads CASRLAGDTYNEQFF. CDR3 nucleotide sequence: TGTGCCAGCAGGCTAGCGGGGGATACCTACAATGAGCAGTTCTTC.

This clonotype was detected only a few times. The chain couples TRBV9 to TRBJ2-7, with TRBD1 as a possible D gene (5 bases). With 2 bases removed from V and 5 bases from J, the gap between germline ends came to 11 bases. CDR3 length: 13 amino acids. Germline loops: CDR1 SGDLS, CDR2 YYNGEE. The CDR3 sequence is CASSVTALDEQYF. CDR3 DNA sequence: TGTGCCAGCAGCGTGACAGCCCTTGACGAGCAGTACTTC.

This clonotype came up a few times. This chain joins TRBV14 and TRBJ1-6; D remains unclear. The V and J ends lost 1 base and 9 bases respectively, with 10 bases between them. From germline, CDR1 is SGHDN and CDR2 FVKESK. The CDR3 runs to 14 residues. CDR3 bases: TGTGCCAGCAGCCAAGCGAAGGGTCTTTCACCCCTCCACTTT. Protein: CASSQAKGLSPLHF. The full variable domain, with the rest looked up from reference TRBV14 and TRBJ1-6, is EAGVTQFPSHSVIEKGQTVTLRCDPISGHDNLYWYRRVMGKEIKFLLHFVKESKQDESGMPNNRFLAERTGGTYSTLKVQPAELEDSGVYFCASSQAKGLSPLHFGNGTRLTVT.

The rearrangement joins TRBV9 to TRBJ2-1; 9 positions match TRBD1. The CDR3 contains 15 residues. Per the germline V gene, CDR1 is SGDLS and CDR2 is YYNGEE. The V and J ends lost 3 bases and 2 bases, in that order; junction bases with no gene match: 3. The CDR3: CASSAGQGTYNEQFF. In DNA form, the CDR3 reads TGTGCCAGCAGCGCTGGACAGGGGACCTACAATGAGCAGTTCTTC.